The rows below give T cell receptor beta chains drawn from one sample of a study of blood T cells in healthy people across ages. Using its own MiXCR run on the 5' RACE reads, TCRdb lists one record per CDR3 protein. The data show about 1.7 million distinct CDR3 sequences, with roughly 30% seen just once and around 7.7% held by the top ten. Sample: blood. The receptors derive from a woman between 25 and 40 years old in good health. The CDR3 runs from the conserved cysteine through the conserved F or W. D genes are given only for firm matches. For some rows the clone size is stated as once, few or many, or as a class when expanded; others skip it.

v_call	j_call	d_call	clone_size	cdr3_nt	cdr3_aa
TRBV7-2	TRBJ2-6	-	many	TGTGCCAGCAGTCTTAGTGGAACTGGGGCCAACGTCCTGACTTTC	CASSLSGTGANVLTF
TRBV10-1	TRBJ2-1	-	few	TGCGCCAGCAGTGATTTAACCAGCTACAATGAGCAGTTCTTC	CASSDLTSYNEQFF
TRBV27	TRBJ1-5	-	-	TGTGCCAGCGGCCCAGTGGGCAATCAGCCCCAGCATTTT	CASGPVGNQPQHF
TRBV12-3/TRBV12-4	TRBJ2-7	-	-	TGTGCCAGCAGACAACTAGCTGGCGAGCAGTACTTC	CASRQLAGEQYF
TRBV20-1	TRBJ1-5	TRBD1	-	TGCAGTGTAGCAGGGGGAGCGGAGTCAGGCCAGCCCCAGCATTTT	CSVAGGAESGQPQHF
TRBV5-1	TRBJ1-4	-	few	TGCGCCAGCAGCTTGGCGGTCCAGGGGAAGGAAAAACTGTTTTTT	CASSLAVQGKEKLFF
TRBV7-9	TRBJ2-3	TRBD2	few	TGTGCCAGCAGCCCCGATTTAGCGGGAGGGCCAGGAAATACGCAGTATTTT	CASSPDLAGGPGNTQYF
TRBV10-3	TRBJ2-7	-	-	TGTGCCATCAGTGCAGAGGGGGAGGGGCTCTACGAGCAGTACTTC	CAISAEGEGLYEQYF
TRBV27	TRBJ2-7	-	few	TGTGCCAGCAGTCCCACGGGACGCACCTACGAGCAGTACTTC	CASSPTGRTYEQYF
TRBV5-1	TRBJ2-1	TRBD2	few	TGCGCCAGCGGGACTAGCGGGCCCCTTGACTCCTACAATGAGCAGTTCTTC	CASGTSGPLDSYNEQFF
TRBV6-6	TRBJ1-5	-	few	TGTGCCAGCAGTTACTCGAATCGGGGGGACAATCAGCCCCAGCATTTT	CASSYSNRGDNQPQHF
TRBV20-1	TRBJ2-1	-	-	TGCAGTGCTAACAGGGTCGGTGAGCAGTTCTTC	CSANRVGEQFF
TRBV29-1	TRBJ2-7	TRBD1	many	TGCAGCGGCAGGGGGTCGGACTACGAGCAGTACTTC	CSGRGSDYEQYF
TRBV25-1	TRBJ2-1	TRBD2	few	TGTGCCAGCAGTGATTCGTTGGGACTAGCGGGAGCTAATGAGCAGTTCTTC	CASSDSLGLAGANEQFF
TRBV2	TRBJ2-1	-	-	TGTGCCAGCAGTGTAAGTCAGGGAGGCAATGAGCAGTTCTTC	CASSVSQGGNEQFF
TRBV29-1	TRBJ2-7	-	-	TGCAGCGTTGGAATAGGGGGTAGGAACGAGCAGTACTTC	CSVGIGGRNEQYF
TRBV19	TRBJ2-3	-	-	TGTGCCAGTAGTCTCCGGACAAAGACAGATACGCAGTATTTT	CASSLRTKTDTQYF
TRBV29-1	TRBJ1-1	-	-	TGCAGCGAGGACCCGGGGCGGAGGAACACTGAAGCTTTCTTT	CSEDPGRRNTEAFF
TRBV20-1	TRBJ1-1	TRBD1	-	TGCAGTGCTGACACAGGGGTGTGGGGGGGGAACACTGAAGCTTTCTTT	CSADTGVWGGNTEAFF
TRBV25-1	TRBJ2-4	TRBD2	many	TGTGCCAGCAGCACCGAGGGGGGTCGGGGGCGGGGGGTGTCCAAAAACATTCAGTACTTC	CASSTEGGRGRGVSKNIQYF
TRBV30	TRBJ2-7	-	many	TGTGCCTGGAGTAGACAGGTATACGAGCAGTACTTC	CAWSRQVYEQYF
TRBV29-1	TRBJ1-1	TRBD1	few	TGCAGCGTTGAAGTGACCGGGACAGGGCTTGAAGCTTTCTTT	CSVEVTGTGLEAFF
TRBV7-9	TRBJ2-1	-	few	TGTGCCAGCAGCACTTCGGGGGATGAGCAGTTCTTC	CASSTSGDEQFF
TRBV28	TRBJ2-7	TRBD2	-	TGTACCAGCAGTCCACTAGCGGGGGGACCTTACGAGCAGTACTTC	CTSSPLAGGPYEQYF
TRBV7-8	TRBJ2-5	-	few	TGTGCCAGCAGCTCCGGGACACCAAATCAAGAGACCCAGTACTTC	CASSSGTPNQETQYF